One sample yielded the 11 T cell receptor beta chains listed below, sequenced in a study of cytomegalovirus exposure and HLA in healthy donors. The study ran its PCR with 60 Vbeta and 13 Jbeta primers. Libraries were prepared by immunoSEQ multiplex PCR; TCRdb keeps only in-frame clonotypes and omits some of them. The data contain about 200,000 clones, 80% to 85% of them singletons. Specimen: PBMCs. The receptor source for this set is a woman in her forties in good health and CMV-seronegative.

This chain uses TRBV7-2 with TRBJ1-2; maybe TRBD1 (6 bases). In germline, CDR1 is SGHTA, CDR2 FQGNSA. This CDR3 spans 13 amino acids. Deletions cut 3 bases from V and 8 bases from J, with 13 bases between. In nucleotides, the CDR3 is TGTGCCAGCAGCTTGGACAGTCGTCTAGGCTACACCTTC. It specifies CASSLDSRLGYTF.

The chain couples TRBV4-1 to TRBJ2-5; TRBD1 might be the D (6 bases). The CDR3 consists of 18 residues. CDR1 MGHRA and CDR2 YSYEKL come from the germline V gene. V was shortened by 0 bases and J by 3 bases, with 20 bases between the two germline ends. Written as DNA, the CDR3 is TGCGCCAGCAGCCAAGATGTGGCCAGGGGAACCCTAAAAGAGACCCAGTACTTC. Encoded protein: CASSQDVARGTLKETQYF.

The rearrangement links TRBV4-1 to TRBJ2-7; 7 nucleotides agree with TRBD1. With 1 base clipped from V and 2 bases from J, the junction kept 5 bases outside the gene matches. Per germline, CDR1 MGHRA and CDR2 YSYEKL. CDR3 size: 15 residues. CDR3 residues: CASSQVGQAPYEQYF. DNA of the CDR3: TGCGCCAGCAGCCAAGTAGGACAGGCCCCCTACGAGCAGTACTTC.

V and J are TRBV2 and TRBJ2-1; 13 nucleotides align to TRBD2. Germline lookup yields CDR1 SNHLY and CDR2 FYNNEI. J lost 10 bases, V lost 6 bases, and 6 bases had no gene match. The CDR3 length is 14 residues. The CDR3 bases are TGTGCCAGCAGGGGACTAGCGGGAATCGGGGAGCAGTTCTTC. Encoded protein: CASRGLAGIGEQFF. Based on the CDR3 plus reference TRBV2 and TRBJ2-1, the full variable domain is EPEVTQTPSHQVTQMGQEVILRCVPISNHLYFYWYRQILGQKVEFLVSFYNNEISEKSEIFDDQFSVERPDGSNFTLKIRSTKLEDSAMYFCASRGLAGIGEQFFGPGTRLTVL.

This clone came up a few times. The chain couples TRBV6-1 to TRBJ2-7; D is possibly TRBD1 (5 bases). Germline CDR1 MNHNS, CDR2 SASEGT. The CDR3 totals 12 residues. The V end lost 8 bases, the J end lost 3 bases, and 11 bases lay between the germline ends. CDR3 in amino acids: CASGQGIYEQYF. The CDR3 DNA sequence: TGTGCCAGCGGTCAGGGAATCTACGAGCAGTACTTC.

This chain links TRBV19 with TRBJ2-3; 14 bases match TRBD2. The V and J ends lost 8 bases and 0 bases, in that order; junction bases with no gene match: 4. The CDR3 contains 16 residues. Germline V gene data show CDR1 as LNHDA and CDR2 as SQIVND (reference sequence). The CDR3 coding sequence is TGTGCCAGTGGGACTAGCGGGAGCACTAGCACAGATACGCAGTATTTT. It specifies CASGTSGSTSTDTQYF.

This chain joins TRBV11-2 and TRBJ1-1; 8 bases align to TRBD1. J lost 1 base, V lost 5 bases, and 12 bases had no gene match. The germline V gene has CDR1 SGHAT and CDR2 FQNNGV. This CDR3 spans 17 amino acids. CDR3 loop: CASSPSRPQGGNTEAFF. Written as DNA, the CDR3 is TGTGCCAGCAGCCCCTCCCGGCCACAGGGGGGGAACACTGAAGCTTTCTTT.

The chain links TRBV5-4 to TRBJ1-2; 9 positions agree with TRBD1. Germline CDR1 and CDR2: SGHNT and YYREEE (reference sequence). Losses at the gene ends were 4 bases for V and 2 bases for J; bases not matched to a gene: 9. The CDR3 sequence is 16 residues long. The CDR3 spells CASSRSGTGWNYGYTF. The CDR3, as DNA: TGTGCCAGCAGCCGATCCGGGACAGGGTGGAACTATGGCTACACCTTC.

V and J are TRBV30 and TRBJ2-1, with 12 nucleotides matching TRBD2. Germline V lookup: CDR1 GTSNPN, CDR2 SVGIG (reference sequence). With V trimmed by 0 bases and J by 7 bases, 7 bases remained unmatched. The CDR3 runs 16 residues. The CDR3 DNA reads TGTGCCTGGAGTGTGGTATGGGGGACTAGCGGGAATGAGCAGTTCTTC. Translated, it gives CAWSVVWGTSGNEQFF.

J is TRBJ1-1 and V is TRBV20-1; D gene ambiguous. The CDR3 spans 11 residues. Trimming took 3 bases from V and 5 from J, leaving 7 bases between them. In germline, CDR1 is DFQATT, CDR2 SNEGSKA (reference sequence). The DNA of the CDR3 is TGCAGTGCTAGGGCCCCAACTGAAGCTTTCTTT. It encodes CSARAPTEAFF.

This clone occurred once. This chain uses TRBV5-4 with TRBJ2-6; tentatively, D is TRBD1 (5 bases). Deletions cut 2 bases from V and 1 base from J, with 10 bases between. Germline assignment: CDR1 SGHNT and CDR2 YYREEE (reference sequence). The CDR3 runs 16 residues. The CDR3 nucleotides read TGTGCCAGCAGCTTTGACAGTTTATCTGGGGCCAACGTCCTGACTTTC. Residues: CASSFDSLSGANVLTF.